The 6 T cell receptor beta chains reported below all come from one sample, sequenced in a study of cytomegalovirus exposure and HLA in healthy donors. This PCR relied on a set of 60 Vbeta primers and 13 Jbeta primers. Clones were read by immunoSEQ multiplex PCR, and TCRdb kept only the in-frame ones, dropping some. The repertoire consists of about 86,000 clones, with nearly 80% occurring once and the leading ten covering approximately 5.7%. The sequenced material came from PBMCs. These receptors all come from a female donor in good health and CMV-seronegative.

The rearrangement uses TRBV7-6 and TRBJ2-7, with D possibly matching TRBD1 (7 bases). The CDR3 contains 16 residues. V lost 4 bases and J 0 bases, leaving 16 bases between the germline ends. Germline V CDR1 and CDR2: SGHVS, FNYEAQ. The chain's CDR3 is CASSSGGGMGSYEQYF. In nucleotides, the CDR3 is TGTGCCAGCAGCTCAGGAGGGGGCATGGGCTCCTACGAGCAGTACTTC.

The chain recombines TRBV11-2 with TRBJ1-1, with TRBD1 matching over 10 bases. The CDR3 has 16 residues. The V segment lost 4 bases and the J segment 1 base; nucleotides outside the gene matches: 6. Germline values: CDR1 SGHAT, CDR2 FQNNGV. This CDR3 is CASSSGTGAPNTEAFF. DNA of the CDR3: TGTGCCAGCAGCTCCGGGACAGGGGCACCGAACACTGAAGCTTTCTTT.

The rearrangement uses TRBV11-3 and TRBJ2-1, with D maybe TRBD2 (5 bases). Germline CDR1 reads SGHNT; CDR2 reads YENEEA. This CDR3 region has 12 residues. V lost 8 bases, J lost 6 bases, and 11 bases lay in between. CDR3 sequence: CASGPRGNEQFF. The DNA of the CDR3 is TGTGCCAGCGGCCCCCGGGGCAATGAGCAGTTCTTC.

V is TRBV6-5 and J is TRBJ2-7; D gene unclear. V was trimmed by 5 bases and J by 4 bases, leaving 12 bases between them. This CDR3 comprises 13 residues. Germline CDR1 reads MNHEY; CDR2 reads SVGAGI. In nucleotides, the CDR3 is TGTGCCAGCAGTACGGGTCCCCTATACGAGCAGTACTTC. As protein: CASSTGPLYEQYF.

The rearrangement joins TRBV5-1 to TRBJ1-1; no definite D call. CDR1 SGHRS and CDR2 YFSETQ come from the germline V gene. V gave up 0 bases and J gave up 1 base, with 4 bases separating them. The CDR3 extends over 13 amino acids. Written as DNA, the CDR3 is TGCGCCAGCAGCTTGGAGCCGAACACTGAAGCTTTCTTT. Translated, it gives CASSLEPNTEAFF.

The chain has TRBV10-3 and TRBJ2-7; 8 positions agree with TRBD2. The junction had 3 bases not matched to a gene; V was cut back by 8 bases and J by 3 bases. Germline CDR1 reads ENHRY; CDR2 reads SYGVKD. The CDR3 sequence is 12 residues long. CDR3 amino acids: CAIDSGDYEQYF. DNA of the CDR3: TGTGCCATCGATAGCGGGGACTACGAGCAGTACTTC.